Following are 24 T cell receptor beta chains from one sample sequenced in a study of T cells in women clearing cervical HPV infection. Profiled with immunoSEQ multiplex PCR; TCRdb holds only in-frame clones, not every one. The listing contains about 20,000 clones. The sample taken for sequencing was blood buffy coat. These receptors came from a woman aged 18-70 years with a cervical HPV16 infection that either progressed to CIN3+ or cleared (not recorded which).

In regard to this clone: The CDR3 end falls 3 residues outside the read, so it is completed with the germline J gene. The chain joins TRBV30 to TRBJ2-2, with D possibly TRBD1 on 6 matching bases. CDR3 length equals 13 residues. Germline V CDR1 and CDR2: GTSNPN, SVGIG (reference sequence). Deletions cut 2 bases from V and 4 bases from J, with 8 bases between. CDR3 DNA, as far as it was read: TGTGCCTGGAGTATCAGGGGCACCGGGGAG. Encoded protein: CAWSIRGTGE. The full CDR3 protein reads CAWSIRGTGELFF.

A word on this clone: The sequenced fragment ends 3 residues before the CDR3 boundary, so the rest is inferred from the germline J gene. V usage is TRBV5-1 and J usage is TRBJ2-3; 7 positions agree with TRBD2. Germline CDR1 and CDR2: SGHRS and YFSETQ. Germline trimming cut 1 base from V and 0 bases from J; bases unmatched to any gene: 5. There are 16 residues in the CDR3. The CDR3 protein is CASSLPSGPSTDTQYF. The CDR3 bases that were read are TGCGCCAGCAGCTTGCCTAGCGGACCTAGCACAGATACG.

Of note for this clone: The CDR3 goes on 3 residues after the read ends, and that part is filled in from the germline J gene. The chain carries TRBV2 and TRBJ1-2; the D is unclear. In germline, CDR1 is SNHLY, CDR2 FYNNEI. This CDR3 has 14 amino acids. The CDR3 loop is CASSEAGFGRGYTF. Partial CDR3 DNA: TGTGCCAGCAGTGAGGCGGGGTTCGGTCGCGGC.

Points on this clone: The read comes to an end 3 residues before the CDR3 does, leaving the germline J gene to fill in the end. V gene TRBV12-3 or TRBV12-4 combines with J gene TRBJ2-5; TRBD2 aligns across 11 bases. Trimming took 4 bases from V and 2 from J; bases not matched to a gene: 3. CDR3 length equals 15 residues. CDR3 DNA (partial): TGTGCCAGCAGTTCGCGACTAGCGGGACAAGAGACC. Protein sequence: CASSSRLAGQET. The entire CDR3 reads CASSSRLAGQETQYF.

This clone shows up as medium-sized by frequency. The read terminates 3 residues before the CDR3 end, so the remaining end is supplied by the germline J gene. The chain has TRBV14 and TRBJ1-4, with 7 bases that match TRBD1. The CDR3 extends over 16 amino acids. Germline V lookup: CDR1 SGHDN, CDR2 FVKESK. V lost 2 bases and J lost 8; bases outside the gene matches: 11. CDR3 DNA (partial): TGTGCCAGCAGCCAATGGGCAAGGGGGCTGAGGGAAAAA. Translating it yields CASSQWARGLREK. The CDR3 in its entirety is CASSQWARGLREKLFF.

As to this clone: The read is 3 residues too short to cover the CDR3 end, so that end is filled in from the germline J gene. The chain employs TRBV5-4 and TRBJ2-5; D is possibly TRBD1 (6 bases). With 1 base removed from V and 4 bases from J, the gap between germline ends came to 11 bases. The length of the CDR3 is 14 residues. Germline assignment: CDR1 SGHNT and CDR2 YYREEE (reference sequence). The CDR3 DNA, read in part, is TGTGCCAGCAGCTTGAAACAACAGGGAGAGACC. Translation gives CASSLKQQGET. The full CDR3 is CASSLKQQGETQYF.

CDR3 DNA (partial): TGTGCCAGCAGCCTGGACAGCAGCTCCTACAATGAG. This sequence encodes CASSLDSSSYNE. The CDR3, in full, reads CASSLDSSSYNEQFF. This rearrangement joins TRBV7-2 to TRBJ2-1, with a possible D match to TRBD1 (6 bases). With the read ending 3 residues before the CDR3 end, the germline J gene is used to fill in that end. Germline CDR1 reads SGHTA; CDR2 reads FQGNSA. V was cut by 5 bases and J by 0 bases, with 11 bases left in between. This CDR3 contains 15 residues. Full variable domain (outside the CDR3, taken from reference TRBV7-2 and TRBJ2-1): GAGVSQSPSNKVTEKGKDVELRCDPISGHTALYWYRQSLGQGLEFLIYFQGNSAPDKSGLPSDRFSAERTGGSVSTLTIQRTQQEDSAVYLCASSLDSSSYNEQFFGPGTRLTVL.

As regards this clone: With the read ending 3 residues before the CDR3 end, the germline J gene is used to fill in that end. The chain uses TRBV19 and TRBJ1-4; TRBD1 matches at 9 bases. J lost 8 bases, V lost 2 bases, and 9 bases had no gene match. The germline V gene has CDR1 LNHDA and CDR2 SQIVND (reference sequence). This CDR3 contains 16 residues. CDR3 residues: CASSIPSGTGIEKLFF. CDR3 DNA (partial): TGTGCCAGTAGTATACCCAGCGGGACAGGGATAGAAAAA.

Points on this clone: Read coverage stops 3 residues before the CDR3 terminus; the germline J gene supplies the remainder. The rearrangement joins TRBV5-1 to TRBJ2-3, with 7 nucleotides matching TRBD2. CDR1 and CDR2 from the germline V gene are SGHRS and YFSETQ. V lost 0 bases, J lost 1 base, and 2 bases stayed unmatched. The length of the CDR3 is 15 residues. The covered CDR3 bases are TGCGCCAGCAGCTTGGGGGCGGGAGGCACAGATACG. Its protein product is CASSLGAGGTDT. In full, the CDR3 is CASSLGAGGTDTQYF.

A note on this clone: The read halts 3 residues ahead of the CDR3 end, with the missing end drawn from the germline J gene. The chain links TRBV5-1 to TRBJ1-6, with D possibly TRBD1 on 6 matching bases. The CDR3 totals 14 residues. Trimming took off 0 bases at V and 9 bases at J, with 10 bases between the two ends. The germline V gene encodes CDR1 SGHRS and CDR2 YFSETQ. CDR3 in amino acids: CASSLEGGGSPLHF. The part of the CDR3 DNA that was read is TGCGCCAGCAGCTTGGAAGGGGGAGGTTCACCC. Complete variable domain (other parts from reference TRBV5-1 and TRBJ1-6): KAGVTQTPRYLIKTRGQQVTLSCSPISGHRSVSWYQQTPGQGLQFLFEYFSETQRNKGNFPGRFSGRQFSNSRSEMNVSTLELGDSALYLCASSLEGGGSPLHFGNGTRLTVT.

Details on this clone: The read halts 3 residues ahead of the CDR3 end, with the missing end drawn from the germline J gene. The chain links TRBV29-1 to TRBJ2-3; 8 nucleotides align to TRBD1. CDR3 length: 13 residues. V gave up 4 bases and J gave up 7 bases; unmatched junction bases: 7. From germline, CDR1 is SQVTM and CDR2 ANQGSEA. The CDR3: CSVVQGDLNTQYF. The CDR3 DNA, read in part, is TGCAGCGTTGTACAGGGGGATTTAAATACG.

A word on this clone: The sequenced fragment ends 3 residues before the CDR3 boundary, so the rest is inferred from the germline J gene. V and J are TRBV10-3 and TRBJ2-1; maybe TRBD2 (6 bases). V dropped 2 bases and J dropped 6 bases, with 11 bases sitting between them. Per germline, CDR1 ENHRY and CDR2 SYGVKD. The length of the CDR3 is 14 residues. This chain's CDR3 is CAISEDGTFNEQFF. The DNA read from the CDR3 is TGTGCCATCAGTGAGGATGGGACTTTCAATGAG.

A word on this clone: Read coverage stops 3 residues before the CDR3 terminus; the germline J gene supplies the remainder. The chain carries TRBV6-2 or TRBV6-3 and TRBJ1-1, with TRBD1 matching 8 bases. Germline V lookup: CDR1 MNHEY, CDR2 SVGEGT. The V gene end was trimmed by 6 bases and the J gene end by 3 bases; junction bases not matched to a gene: 6. The CDR3 sequence is 14 residues long. The part of the CDR3 DNA that was read is TGTGCCAGCAGGACAGACAGGGGATACACTGAA. Protein product: CASRTDRGYTE. The full CDR3 reads CASRTDRGYTEAFF.

With regard to this clone: The sequence runs out 3 residues before the end of the CDR3; the remainder is reconstructed from the germline J gene. The rearrangement links TRBV13 to TRBJ1-1; no reliable D call. The V gene's germline CDR1 is PRHDT and CDR2 FYEKMQ (reference sequence). The CDR3 has 14 residues. V lost 3 bases and J lost 1, with 9 bases in between. CDR3: CASSLSQRNTEAFF. Partial CDR3 DNA: TGTGCCAGCAGCTTGTCGCAGCGGAACACTGAA. The full variable domain, with the rest looked up from reference TRBV13 and TRBJ1-1, is AAGVIQSPRHLIKEKRETATLKCYPIPRHDTVYWYQQGPGQDPQFLISFYEKMQSDKGSIPDRFSAQQFSDYHSELNMSSLELGDSALYFCASSLSQRNTEAFFGQGTRLTVV.

A note on this clone: The read is 3 residues too short to cover the CDR3 end, so that end is filled in from the germline J gene. The chain has TRBV28 and TRBJ2-2, with 8 nucleotides matching TRBD1. The CDR3 covers 16 residues. CDR1 MDHEN and CDR2 SYDVKM come from the germline V gene. V shed 7 bases, J shed 6 bases, and the junction held 13 bases outside the gene matches. CDR3 residues: CASTPMGRGRAGELFF. The CDR3 DNA, read in part, is TGTGCCAGCACCCCAATGGGCAGGGGGCGCGCCGGGGAG.

Comment on this clone: The CDR3 end is not reached by the read, which stops 3 residues before it; the germline J gene fills it in. The chain links TRBV5-4 to TRBJ2-7; possible D gene TRBD1, 6 bases. Trimming took 3 bases from V and 4 from J, leaving 17 bases between them. The CDR3 length is 15 residues. Germline loops: CDR1 SGHNT, CDR2 YYREEE (reference sequence). The DNA read from the CDR3 is TGTGCCAGCAGCTCAGCACAGGGTCTTTGGTACGAG. Protein: CASSSAQGLWYE. The whole CDR3 reads CASSSAQGLWYEQYF.

For this clone: The CDR3 extends 3 residues past the end of the read, so its final part is completed from the germline J gene. V is TRBV11-2 and J is TRBJ2-7, with TRBD1 identical over 9 bases. J lost 6 bases, V lost 0 bases, and 6 bases had no gene match. This CDR3 spans 15 amino acids. Germline CDR1 reads SGHAT; CDR2 reads FQNNGV. CDR3 DNA, as far as it was read: TGTGCCAGCAGCTTAGAGCCGGGACAGGGTTCCGAG. This encodes CASSLEPGQGSE. The full CDR3 protein is CASSLEPGQGSEQYF.

With respect to this clone: The CDR3 end lies 3 residues beyond the end of the read and is filled in from the germline J gene. The chain is built from TRBV10-2 and TRBJ2-1, with 7 bases aligning to TRBD2. CDR1 WSHSY and CDR2 SAAADI come from the germline V gene. The CDR3 loop spans 15 amino acids. V shed 7 bases, J shed 2 bases, and the junction held 8 bases outside the gene matches. This chain's CDR3 is CASTLLARTYNEQFF. The covered CDR3 bases are TGCGCCAGCACCCTACTAGCGAGGACCTACAATGAG.

As concerns this clone: The sequenced fragment ends 3 residues before the CDR3 boundary, so the rest is inferred from the germline J gene. This sequence joins TRBV5-6 and TRBJ2-1; no definite D call. V was clipped by 1 base and J by 0 bases, with 8 bases between them. This CDR3 contains 15 residues. Germline CDR1 and CDR2: SGHDT and YYEEEE. Here the CDR3 reads CASSLFGSSYNEQFF. The covered CDR3 bases are TGTGCCAGCAGCTTGTTCGGTAGCTCCTACAATGAG. Supplemented by reference TRBV5-6 and TRBJ2-1, the full variable domain reads DAGVTQSPTHLIKTRGQQVTLRCSPKSGHDTVSWYQQALGQGPQFIFQYYEEEERQRGNFPDRFSGHQFPNYSSELNVNALLLGDSALYLCASSLFGSSYNEQFFGPGTRLTVL.

In regard to this clone: Coverage ceases 3 residues before the CDR3 finishes, and the germline J gene fills in the end. The gene calls are TRBV6-2 or TRBV6-3 and TRBJ2-5; 9 nucleotides align to TRBD1. This CDR3 comprises 15 residues. With V trimmed by 4 bases and J by 5 bases, 8 bases remained unmatched. CDR1 and CDR2 from the germline V gene are MNHEY and SVGEGT. Incomplete CDR3 DNA: TGTGCCAGCAGTTTACCGGGACAGGGCTTTGAGACC. Translating gives CASSLPGQGFET. The entire CDR3 reads CASSLPGQGFETQYF.

Judged by frequency, this clone is medium-sized. The DNA ends 3 residues before the CDR3 does, and the rest of the CDR3 is filled in from the germline J gene. This rearrangement joins TRBV5-1 to TRBJ1-2; TRBD1 matches at 7 bases. Germline V gene sequence: CDR1 SGHRS, CDR2 YFSETQ. Trimming at V came to 3 bases and at J to 4 bases, leaving 9 bases not matched to a gene. The CDR3 totals 15 residues. CDR3: CASSWGQGDSYGYTF. The CDR3 DNA, read in part, is TGCGCCAGCAGCTGGGGCCAGGGGGACTCCTATGGC.

On this clone itself: The read falls 3 residues short of the CDR3 end, and the missing part is taken from the germline J gene. This chain joins TRBV20-1 and TRBJ2-1; TRBD1 is a possible D gene (5 bases). Germline lookup yields CDR1 DFQATT and CDR2 SNEGSKA (reference sequence). Trimming removed 7 bases from V and 5 bases from J, with 12 bases in between. The CDR3 has 12 amino acids. CDR3 in amino acids: CSGSGLNNEQFF. CDR3 DNA (partial): TGCAGTGGTTCAGGGCTAAACAATGAG.

Worth noting for this clone: The read finishes 3 residues shy of the CDR3 end, and the germline J gene is used to complete it. The V and J genes are TRBV19 and TRBJ1-1; D remains ambiguous. Trimming cost V 6 bases and J 3 bases, with 11 bases left between them. The CDR3 has 13 residues. Germline CDR1 reads LNHDA; CDR2 reads SQIVND (reference sequence). The CDR3 is CASSKGFDTEAFF. CDR3 DNA, as far as it was read: TGTGCCAGTAGCAAGGGTTTTGACACTGAA.

As for this clone: The read terminates 3 residues before the CDR3 end, so the remaining end is supplied by the germline J gene. The chain employs TRBV19 and TRBJ1-5; D not resolved. CDR1 is LNHDA and CDR2 is SQIVND in the germline V gene (reference sequence). CDR3 size: 13 residues. Trimming removed 3 bases at V and 5 bases at J, with 8 bases between. The CDR3 DNA, read in part, is TGTGCCAGTAGTATGGGCAGAGATCAGCCC. The encoded protein is CASSMGRDQP. In full, the CDR3 reads CASSMGRDQPQHF.